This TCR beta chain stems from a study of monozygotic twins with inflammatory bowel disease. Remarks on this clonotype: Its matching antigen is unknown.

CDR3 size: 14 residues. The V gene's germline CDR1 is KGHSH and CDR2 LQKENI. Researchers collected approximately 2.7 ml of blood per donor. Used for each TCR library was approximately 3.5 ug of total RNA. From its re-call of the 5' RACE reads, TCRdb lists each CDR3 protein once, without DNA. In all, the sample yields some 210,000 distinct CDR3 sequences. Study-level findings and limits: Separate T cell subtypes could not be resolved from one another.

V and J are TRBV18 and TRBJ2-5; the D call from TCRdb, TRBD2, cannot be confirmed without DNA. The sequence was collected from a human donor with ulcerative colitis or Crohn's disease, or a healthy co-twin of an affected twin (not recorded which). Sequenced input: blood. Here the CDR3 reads CASSNGLAGETQYF.